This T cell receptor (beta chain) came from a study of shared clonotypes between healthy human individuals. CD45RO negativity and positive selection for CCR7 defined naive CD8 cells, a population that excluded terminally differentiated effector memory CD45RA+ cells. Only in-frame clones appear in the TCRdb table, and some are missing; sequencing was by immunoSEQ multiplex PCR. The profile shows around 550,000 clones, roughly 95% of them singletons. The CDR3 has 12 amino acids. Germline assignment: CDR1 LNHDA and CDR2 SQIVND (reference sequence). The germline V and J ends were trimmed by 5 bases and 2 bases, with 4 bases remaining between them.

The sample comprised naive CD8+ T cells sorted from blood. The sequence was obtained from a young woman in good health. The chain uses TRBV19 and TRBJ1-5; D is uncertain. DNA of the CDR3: TGTGCCAGTAGTCCAGGCAATCAGCCCCAGCATTTT. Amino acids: CASSPGNQPQHF.